The T cell receptor (beta chain) described here comes from a study of blood T cell repertoires in COVID-19. Study as a whole: Sites across the United States, Italy and Spain contributed samples from acute and convalescent COVID-19. Sample material is recorded as cDNA or gDNA derived from T cells, B-cell-depleted T cells, or PBMCs.

CDR3 length: 14 residues. Trimming removed 6 bases at V and 2 bases at J, with 11 bases between. The germline gives CDR1 MNHEY, CDR2 SVGAGI. Authors' processing steps: Reference gene primer amplification in the assay estimated nucleated cell counts. Only in-frame clones appear in the TCRdb table, and some are missing; sequencing was by immunoSEQ multiplex PCR. V and J calls and clone size are copied from that table; D and trimming were computed from the DNA. The sample has 140,000 or so clones, over 70% seen once; the top ten hold about 4%. The sample was peripheral blood. The source of this sequence is a man between 65 and 85 years old who had recovered from COVID-19. The chain uses TRBV6-5 and TRBJ1-5, with D tentatively TRBD1 (5 bases). CDR3 in amino acids: CASRGRGGNQPQHF. The CDR3 DNA sequence: TGTGCCAGCAGGGGGCGCGGAGGCAATCAGCCCCAGCATTTT.